The 16 T cell receptor beta chains in this list originate from one sample, sequenced in a study of blood T cell repertoires in COVID-19. Generated by immunoSEQ multiplex PCR, the TCRdb table keeps only in-frame clones and is missing some. Among hundreds of thousands of clones listed, 85% to 90% were seen once. The sequenced sample was PBMCs or T cells enriched from blood (not recorded which). The receptors were sampled from a young woman who had recovered from COVID-19.

The chain recombines TRBV2 with TRBJ2-2; 8 positions agree with TRBD2. This CDR3 region has 16 residues. J lost 7 bases, V lost 1 base, and 8 bases had no gene match. The germline gives CDR1 SNHLY, CDR2 FYNNEI. DNA of the CDR3: TGTGCCAGCAGTGAAGACGGGGGGGCTATCGTCGGGGAGCTGTTTTTT. Encoded protein: CASSEDGGAIVGELFF.

CDR3 DNA sequence: TGTGCCAGTAGTATAGCGGTGGGCAATCAGCCCCAGCATTTT. This sequence encodes CASSIAVGNQPQHF. V and J are TRBV19 and TRBJ1-5; D not certain. Looked up from germline, CDR1 is LNHDA and CDR2 is SQIVND (reference sequence). Trimming removed 1 base at V and 2 bases at J, with 6 bases between. The CDR3 has 14 amino acids.

The rearrangement joins TRBV5-6 to TRBJ2-7; 8 positions agree with TRBD1. V lost 5 bases, J lost 3 bases, and 7 bases stayed unmatched. CDR1 and CDR2 (germline): SGHDT, YYEEEE. The CDR3 consists of 14 residues. The CDR3 coding sequence is TGTGCCAGCAGTGGGGGGACAGGTGGCTACGAGCAGTACTTC. It translates to CASSGGTGGYEQYF.

The V call is TRBV27, the J call TRBJ1-6; D is unresolved. This CDR3 spans 18 amino acids. The V and J ends lost 3 bases and 4 bases respectively, with 19 bases between them. The germline V gene has CDR1 MNHEY and CDR2 SMNVEV (reference sequence). CDR3 in amino acids: CASSFLPSLQMYNSPLHF. The CDR3 DNA sequence: TGTGCCAGCAGTTTTTTGCCCTCCCTACAGATGTATAATTCACCCCTCCACTTT.

V gene TRBV5-1 combines with J gene TRBJ1-5; 7 bases line up with TRBD1. The germline gives CDR1 SGHRS, CDR2 YFSETQ. The CDR3 covers 15 residues. The junction had 5 bases not matched to a gene; V was cut back by 2 bases and J by 3 bases. This CDR3 reads CASSLQGRNNQPQHF. For the CDR3, the DNA is TGCGCCAGCAGCTTACAGGGGAGGAACAATCAGCCCCAGCATTTT.

V is TRBV9 and J is TRBJ1-1, with TRBD1 matching 9 bases. Germline V lookup: CDR1 SGDLS, CDR2 YYNGEE. This CDR3 region has 17 residues. The V segment lost 3 bases and the J segment 1 base; nucleotides outside the gene matches: 10. The CDR3 region is CASSANRDREANTEAFF. The DNA for the CDR3 is TGTGCCAGCAGCGCGAACCGGGACAGGGAAGCGAACACTGAAGCTTTCTTT. The complete variable domain, with remaining parts taken from reference TRBV9 and TRBJ1-1, reads DSGVTQTPKHLITATGQRVTLRCSPRSGDLSVYWYQQSLDQGLQFLIQYYNGEERAKGNILERFSAQQFPDLHSELNLSSLELGDSALYFCASSANRDREANTEAFFGQGTRLTVV.

The genes are TRBV9 and TRBJ2-1; 13 bases line up with TRBD2. There are 15 residues in the CDR3. CDR1 SGDLS and CDR2 YYNGEE come from the germline V gene. With 3 bases clipped from V and 9 bases from J, the junction kept 6 bases outside the gene matches. The CDR3 spells CASSALAGGFGEQFF. The CDR3 DNA follows: TGTGCCAGCAGCGCACTAGCGGGGGGGTTCGGTGAGCAGTTCTTC.

The rearrangement links TRBV28 to TRBJ1-4; TRBD1 matches 9 bases. The CDR3 sequence is 16 residues long. In germline, CDR1 is MDHEN, CDR2 SYDVKM. V trimming: 4 bases; J trimming: 8 bases; junction bases outside the gene matches: 11. Here the CDR3 reads CASSSPTDRGGEKLFF. The CDR3 coding sequence is TGTGCCAGCAGTTCCCCAACGGACAGGGGAGGAGAAAAACTGTTTTTT.

The chain employs TRBV24-1 and TRBJ2-3, with TRBD1 matching 8 bases. The V gene end was trimmed by 4 bases and the J gene end by 9 bases; junction bases not matched to a gene: 5. Germline-derived CDR1 and CDR2 are KGHDR and SFDVKD. This CDR3 has 13 residues. The CDR3 spells CATSESGTGTQYF. The CDR3 DNA follows: TGTGCCACCAGTGAATCCGGGACAGGAACGCAGTATTTT.

The rearrangement links TRBV19 to TRBJ1-1; no definite D call. V lost 3 bases to trimming and J lost 1 base, with 6 bases between them. The CDR3 covers 13 residues. Germline CDR1 is LNHDA and CDR2 is SQIVND (reference sequence). CDR3 bases: TGTGCCAGTAGTATGCTGCGGAACACTGAAGCTTTCTTT. It encodes CASSMLRNTEAFF.

This chain connects TRBV5-4 to TRBJ2-3, with TRBD2 matching 9 bases. This CDR3 is 15 amino acids long. Per the germline V gene, CDR1 is SGHNT and CDR2 is YYREEE (reference sequence). V dropped 3 bases and J dropped 2; count of bases not matched to a gene: 4. The CDR3 DNA sequence: TGTGCCAGCAGCTCCAGCGGGGGGCCCACAGATACGCAGTATTTT. This gives the protein CASSSSGGPTDTQYF.

The chain has TRBV6-6 and TRBJ2-3; 8 bases fit TRBD1. Germline CDR1 and CDR2: MNHNY and SVGAGI (reference sequence). Trimming cost V 4 bases and J 3 bases; bases outside gene matches: 3. The CDR3 loop spans 14 amino acids. CDR3: CASSFWTGTDTQYF. DNA of the CDR3: TGTGCCAGCAGTTTTTGGACAGGGACAGATACGCAGTATTTT.

This chain connects TRBV28 to TRBJ1-2; D perhaps matches TRBD1 (5 bases). This CDR3 is built from 17 residues. Germline assignment: CDR1 MDHEN and CDR2 SYDVKM. Trimming took 3 bases from V and 4 from J, leaving 21 bases between them. CDR3 in DNA: TGTGCCAGCAGTTTGGATGCTGGGGGAGGTAGCTCCTATGGCTACACCTTC. Protein sequence: CASSLDAGGGSSYGYTF.

The V gene is TRBV3-1 (or the pseudogene TRBV3-2), the J gene TRBJ1-5; D unresolved. Germline V gene lookup returns CDR1 LGHDT and CDR2 YNNKEL (reference sequence). The ends were cut back, 3 bases at V and 7 bases at J, with 13 bases in the middle. The CDR3 length is 14 residues. CDR3 sequence: CASSHSPGGQPQHF. DNA of the CDR3: TGTGCCAGCAGCCATAGTCCGGGTGGCCAGCCCCAGCATTTT.

In its sample, this clone was seen once. The genes are TRBV18 and TRBJ2-5, with D maybe TRBD2 (5 bases). This CDR3 contains 16 residues. Trimming stripped 3 bases from V and 1 base from J, with 15 bases between. From germline, CDR1 is KGHSH and CDR2 LQKENI. As DNA, the CDR3 is TGTGCCAGCTCACCCCCCGGGATGGCCGTCCAAGAGACCCAGTACTTC. Residues: CASSPPGMAVQETQYF.

The gene calls are TRBV20-1 and TRBJ2-7; 13 bases agree with TRBD2. After removal of 3 bases from V and 0 bases from J, the junction contained 5 bases not matched to a gene. Germline loops: CDR1 DFQATT, CDR2 SNEGSKA (reference sequence). This CDR3 is 16 amino acids long. CDR3 nucleotide sequence: TGCAGTGCTAGTAGGACTAGCGGGGGCAGCTCCTACGAGCAGTACTTC. Translated, it gives CSASRTSGGSSYEQYF.